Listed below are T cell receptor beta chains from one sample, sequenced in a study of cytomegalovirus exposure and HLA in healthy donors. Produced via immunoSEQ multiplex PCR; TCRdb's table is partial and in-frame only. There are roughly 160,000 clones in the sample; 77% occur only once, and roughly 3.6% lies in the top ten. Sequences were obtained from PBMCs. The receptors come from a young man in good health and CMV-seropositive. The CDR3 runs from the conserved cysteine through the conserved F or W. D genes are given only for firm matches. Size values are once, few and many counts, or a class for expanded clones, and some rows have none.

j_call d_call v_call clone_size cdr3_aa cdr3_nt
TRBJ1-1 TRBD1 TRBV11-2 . CASSSWTGGTEAFF TGTGCCAGCAGCTCGTGGACAGGGGGGACTGAAGCTTTCTTT
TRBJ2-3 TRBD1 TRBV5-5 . CASRWTGGADTQYF TGTGCCAGCAGATGGACAGGGGGCGCAGATACGCAGTATTTT
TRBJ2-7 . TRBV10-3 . CAISGISETYEQYF TGTGCCATCAGTGGGATTAGCGAGACCTACGAGCAGTACTTC
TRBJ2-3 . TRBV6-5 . CASRLLKTDTQYF TGTGCCAGCAGACTCCTTAAAACAGATACGCAGTATTTT
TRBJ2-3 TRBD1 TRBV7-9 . CASTQGGTDTQYF TGTGCCAGCACACAGGGGGGCACAGATACGCAGTATTTT
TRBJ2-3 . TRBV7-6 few CASSLEGLTDTQYF TGTGCCAGCAGCTTAGAAGGACTCACAGATACGCAGTATTTT
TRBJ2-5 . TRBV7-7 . CASSRGQIRVQTQYF TGTGCCAGCAGCCGCGGACAGATTAGGGTACAGACCCAGTACTTC
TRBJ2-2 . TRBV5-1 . CASSLGRQVLTGELFF TGCGCCAGCAGCTTGGGAAGACAGGTCCTCACCGGGGAGCTGTTTTTT
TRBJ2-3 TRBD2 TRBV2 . CASVSGVTRDTQYF TGTGCCAGCGTGAGCGGGGTCACGAGGGATACGCAGTATTTT
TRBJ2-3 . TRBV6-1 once CASSEYRPDTQYF TGTGCCAGCAGTGAATACAGACCAGATACGCAGTATTTT
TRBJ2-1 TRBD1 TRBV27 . CASSSSGTAVYEQFF TGTGCCAGCAGTTCCAGTGGGACAGCTGTCTATGAGCAGTTCTTC
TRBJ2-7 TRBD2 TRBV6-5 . CASSYSAGGAYEQYF TGTGCCAGCAGTTACTCGGCGGGGGGTGCCTACGAGCAGTACTTC
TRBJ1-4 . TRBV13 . CASSLRGSNEKLFF TGTGCCAGCAGCTTACGTGGCAGTAATGAAAAACTGTTTTTT
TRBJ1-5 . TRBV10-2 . CASSESPPEPQHF TGCGCCAGCAGTGAGTCGCCGCCGGAGCCCCAGCATTTT
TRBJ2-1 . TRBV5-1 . CASSWPRRGMGNNEQFF TGCGCCAGCAGCTGGCCGCGGAGGGGCATGGGGAACAATGAGCAGTTCTTC
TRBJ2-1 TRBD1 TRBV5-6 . CASSFDRGQSYNEQFF TGTGCCAGCAGCTTTGACAGGGGGCAGTCCTACAATGAGCAGTTCTTC
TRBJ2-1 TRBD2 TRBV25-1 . CASSERGLAGRRVF TGTGCCAGCAGTGAGAGGGGACTAGCGGGGCGTCGGGTCTTC